A single sample is the source of the 27 T cell receptor beta chains below, sequenced in a study of neoadjuvant anti-PD-1 for oral cavity cancer. Clones were sequenced by immunoSEQ multiplex PCR, and TCRdb holds only the in-frame ones, with some missing. The table has some 12,000 clones, roughly 60% seen once. The sequencing here drew on tumor tissue, taken before nivolumab (anti-PD-1) treatment. The source of these receptors is a person aged 35-79 years with oral cavity squamous cell carcinoma. The donor label of this sample is uncertain.

The table lists this clone with a few counts. The chain employs TRBV28 and TRBJ2-2; D not certain. The CDR3 extends over 14 amino acids. Trimming left V 4 bases short and J 4 bases short, with 10 bases between. Germline values: CDR1 MDHEN, CDR2 SYDVKM. The CDR3 coding sequence is TGTGCCAGCAGTTCCCTTGACTTCACCGGGGAGCTGTTTTTT. This codes for CASSSLDFTGELFF.

The DNA for the CDR3 is TGCAGCGCTCGGGGGCATTTAGAAGGAAACACCATATATTTT. Amino acid sequence: CSARGHLEGNTIYF. The genes are TRBV29-1 and TRBJ1-3, with D possibly TRBD1 on 6 matching bases. The CDR3 spans 14 residues. Trimming stripped 7 bases from V and 4 bases from J, with 17 bases between. Germline CDR1 reads SQVTM; CDR2 reads ANQGSEA.

V gene TRBV5-1 combines with J gene TRBJ2-2, with D tentatively TRBD2 (5 bases). The germline CDR1 and CDR2 sequences are SGHRS and YFSETQ. The CDR3 runs 15 residues. Trimming cost V 4 bases and J 0 bases, with 10 bases left between them. For the CDR3, the DNA is TGCGCCAGCAGCATAACGGAGGCGAACACCGGGGAGCTGTTTTTT. This encodes CASSITEANTGELFF.

This clone was detected a few times. The CDR3 coding sequence is TGTGCCAGCAGCCCTATCTGGGGGCGATCACCCCTCCACTTT. Translation: CASSPIWGRSPLHF. This rearrangement joins TRBV7-2 to TRBJ1-6, with D possibly being TRBD1 (6 bases). Germline V gives CDR1 SGHTA, CDR2 FQGNSA. This CDR3 contains 14 residues. Deletions cut 5 bases from V and 10 bases from J, with 15 bases between.

This chain links TRBV5-1 with TRBJ1-3, with 7 bases fitting TRBD1. Trimming cost V 3 bases and J 1 base; bases outside gene matches: 7. The CDR3 loop spans 16 amino acids. Looked up from germline, CDR1 is SGHRS and CDR2 is YFSETQ. This CDR3 reads CASSSTTGQSGNTIYF. CDR3 bases: TGCGCCAGCAGCTCCACGACGGGACAGTCTGGAAACACCATATATTTT.

The genes are TRBV6-6 and TRBJ2-2, with a weak D call TRBD2 (5 bases). The CDR3 sequence is 16 residues long. CDR1 and CDR2 from the germline V gene are MNHNY and SVGAGI (reference sequence). Trimming stripped 4 bases from V and 5 bases from J, with 17 bases between. In DNA, the CDR3 is TGTGCCAGCAGTTTTTTCGCGGGCGGGCTAACCGGGGAGCTGTTTTTT. Translating it yields CASSFFAGGLTGELFF.

The CDR3 DNA sequence: TGTGCCAGCGGCAGGGCTACAACTAATGAAAAACTGTTTTTT. It codes for CASGRATTNEKLFF. The chain recombines TRBV7-8 with TRBJ1-4, with D maybe TRBD1 (5 bases). This CDR3 is 14 amino acids long. V was cut by 8 bases and J by 0 bases, with 10 bases left in between. Germline values: CDR1 SGHVS, CDR2 FQNEAQ.

V and J are TRBV6-5 and TRBJ2-2, with a tentative D call TRBD1 (6 bases). CDR3 length equals 15 residues. Trimming left V 0 bases short and J 1 base short, with 6 bases between. CDR1 and CDR2 from the germline V gene are MNHEY and SVGAGI. The CDR3 here is CASSYSGQNTGELFF. DNA for the CDR3: TGTGCCAGCAGTTACTCGGGACAGAACACCGGGGAGCTGTTTTTT.

The chain combines TRBV9 with TRBJ1-2; the D is unclear. The CDR3 loop spans 15 amino acids. Germline CDR1 reads SGDLS; CDR2 reads YYNGEE. The V and J ends lost 3 bases and 4 bases respectively, with 16 bases between them. The CDR3 DNA reads TGTGCCAGCAGCGCACAGTCCGGGTACTCCTATGGCTACACCTTC. It translates to CASSAQSGYSYGYTF.

The V gene is TRBV4-1, the J gene TRBJ2-5; 7 bases are shared with TRBD1. The CDR3 spans 14 residues. Germline V CDR1 and CDR2: MGHRA, YSYEKL. J lost 4 bases, V lost 3 bases, and 5 bases had no gene match. The DNA of the CDR3 is TGCGCCAGCAGCCACGGACAGGCTAGAGAGACCCAGTACTTC. It codes for CASSHGQARETQYF.

This chain connects TRBV18 to TRBJ1-5; maybe TRBD1 (6 bases). Trimming stripped 6 bases from V and 2 bases from J, with 11 bases between. Per germline, CDR1 KGHSH and CDR2 LQKENI. The CDR3 extends over 14 amino acids. CDR3 residues: CASSPGGGNQPQHF. The CDR3 DNA reads TGTGCCAGCTCCCCCGGGGGCGGCAATCAGCCCCAGCATTTT.

CDR3 region: CASSQGSGGATDTQYF. In DNA form, the CDR3 reads TGTGCCAGCAGCCAGGGGAGCGGGGGAGCCACAGATACGCAGTATTTT. This chain connects TRBV16 to TRBJ2-3, with 8 bases lining up with TRBD2. The J segment lost 2 bases and the V segment lost 3 bases, leaving 7 bases of the junction unmatched. There are 16 residues in the CDR3. The germline V gene encodes CDR1 KGHSY and CDR2 FQNENV.

In this sample, this clone turned up once. The DNA is left out, because the CDR3 cannot be placed on it with certainty; the CDR3 is given as TCRdb lists it. The genes are TRBV14 and TRBJ2-1; the table's TRBD2 call for D was not verified on the DNA. Looked up from germline, CDR1 is SGHDN and CDR2 is FVKESK. The CDR3 sequence runs 15 residues, both termini included. CDR3 protein: CASSQVGSGSRRKFF.

This rearrangement joins TRBV7-2 to TRBJ2-7, with a tentative D call TRBD1 (6 bases). This CDR3 has 15 residues. Germline values: CDR1 SGHTA, CDR2 FQGNSA. V lost 5 bases and J 6 bases, leaving 20 bases between the germline ends. CDR3 bases: TGTGCCAGCAGCCTAAGGTTCCGTCAGACAGGCGAGCAGTACTTC. It translates to CASSLRFRQTGEQYF. Full variable domain (missing parts from reference TRBV7-2 and TRBJ2-7): GAGVSQSPSNKVTEKGKDVELRCDPISGHTALYWYRQSLGQGLEFLIYFQGNSAPDKSGLPSDRFSAERTGGSVSTLTIQRTQQEDSAVYLCASSLRFRQTGEQYFGPGTRLTVT.

The chain combines TRBV10-2 with TRBJ2-2, with D perhaps TRBD2 (6 bases). The ends were cut back, 8 bases at V and 4 bases at J, with 17 bases in the middle. The CDR3 loop spans 15 amino acids. Germline loops: CDR1 WSHSY, CDR2 SAAADI. Written as DNA, the CDR3 is TGCGCCAGCCTTGGGCAGGGAGGTCCCACCGGGGAGCTGTTTTTT. Encoded protein: CASLGQGGPTGELFF.

CDR3 bases: TGCAGCGACCATAATAACAACAATGCATGGGGGGGCACAGATACGCAGTATTTT. Its translation: CSDHNNNNAWGGTDTQYF. The chain combines TRBV29-1 with TRBJ2-3, with a weak D call TRBD2 (6 bases). This CDR3 is built from 18 residues. The germline V gene has CDR1 SQVTM and CDR2 ANQGSEA. Trimming took off 7 bases at V and 1 base at J, with 27 bases between the two ends.

The V gene is TRBV9, the J gene TRBJ2-3, with D possibly being TRBD2 (6 bases). Trimming stripped 3 bases from V and 3 bases from J, with 14 bases between. The CDR3 has 15 amino acids. CDR1 is SGDLS and CDR2 is YYNGEE in the germline V gene. The CDR3 DNA reads TGTGCCAGCAGCGCTTATAGCGGTACGACAGATACGCAGTATTTT. Translated: CASSAYSGTTDTQYF.

The rearrangement links TRBV7-9 to TRBJ2-4; no clear D gene. From germline, CDR1 is SEHNR and CDR2 FQNEAQ (reference sequence). V lost 3 bases, J lost 0 bases, and 21 bases lay in between. There are 19 residues in the CDR3. The chain's CDR3 is CASSLVLAGNYLAKNIQYF. The CDR3 bases are TGTGCCAGCAGCTTGGTATTGGCAGGAAACTACCTAGCCAAAAACATTCAGTACTTC. Full variable domain (rest looked up from reference TRBV7-9 and TRBJ2-4): DTGVSQNPRHKITKRGQNVTFRCDPISEHNRLYWYRQTLGQGPEFLTYFQNEAQLEKSRLLSDRFSAERPKGSFSTLEIQRTEQGDSAMYLCASSLVLAGNYLAKNIQYFGAGTRLSVL.

This chain joins TRBV28 and TRBJ1-1; TRBD1 is a possible D gene (5 bases). The V gene lost 5 bases and the J gene lost 7 bases, with 14 bases spanning the gap. Germline-derived CDR1 and CDR2 are MDHEN and SYDVKM. The CDR3 extends over 13 amino acids. CDR3 residues: CASSGAGVVEAFF. CDR3 nucleotides: TGTGCCAGCAGTGGGGCCGGGGTCGTTGAAGCTTTCTTT.

This clone was detected a few times. The CDR3 bases are TGTGCCAGCAGTTGGGGCGGGAGCTCCTATAATTCACCCCTCCACTTT. Its translation is CASSWGGSSYNSPLHF. The V call is TRBV6-5, the J call TRBJ1-6; a weak D match, TRBD1 (5 bases). The CDR3 runs 16 residues. In germline, CDR1 is MNHEY, CDR2 SVGAGI. V shed 4 bases and J shed 0 bases, with 10 bases lying between them.

The chain has TRBV11-2 and TRBJ2-1; D is possibly TRBD2 (5 bases). The ends were cut back, 6 bases at V and 1 base at J, with 7 bases in the middle. This CDR3 contains 13 residues. Germline CDR1 is SGHAT and CDR2 is FQNNGV. In nucleotides, the CDR3 is TGTGCCAGCAGGGACTCTTCCTACAATGAGCAGTTCTTC. This codes for CASRDSSYNEQFF.

The J gene is TRBJ2-5, the V gene TRBV10-1, with D perhaps matching TRBD2 (5 bases). V dropped 2 bases and J dropped 7 bases, with 11 bases sitting between them. This CDR3 is built from 13 residues. Germline V CDR1 and CDR2: WNHNN, SYGVQD (reference sequence). The CDR3 sequence is CASSERERGTQYF. The CDR3 coding sequence is TGCGCCAGCAGTGAGAGGGAGCGCGGGACCCAGTACTTC.

The chain employs TRBV6-5 and TRBJ2-7; D possibly corresponds to TRBD2 (5 bases). The CDR3 contains 12 residues. Germline V CDR1 and CDR2: MNHEY, SVGAGI. The germline V and J ends were trimmed by 8 bases and 3 bases, with 11 bases remaining between them. Here the CDR3 DNA reads TGTGCCAGCGGAATCGGGGACTACGAGCAGTACTTC. This sequence encodes CASGIGDYEQYF.

This sequence joins TRBV25-1 and TRBJ2-5; no clear D. Germline V gives CDR1 MGHDK, CDR2 SYGVNS. CDR3 length: 11 residues. V gave up 4 bases and J gave up 7 bases, with 7 bases separating them. The CDR3 region is CASSASVTQYF. The CDR3 DNA reads TGTGCCAGCAGTGCAAGCGTGACCCAGTACTTC.

The V and J genes are TRBV5-1 and TRBJ2-5; TRBD1 is a possible D gene (6 bases). The CDR3 spans 14 residues. From germline, CDR1 is SGHRS and CDR2 YFSETQ. V was clipped by 0 bases and J by 5 bases, with 11 bases between them. The DNA for the CDR3 is TGCGCCAGCAGCTTGGCAGGGGCCAAGGAGACCCAGTACTTC. It translates to CASSLAGAKETQYF.

The chain uses TRBV25-1 and TRBJ1-2; D gene ambiguous. Looked up from germline, CDR1 is MGHDK and CDR2 is SYGVNS. Trimming cost V 2 bases and J 7 bases, with 5 bases left between them. This CDR3 is built from 11 residues. CDR3 amino acids: CASSETAGYTF. The CDR3 DNA reads TGTGCCAGCAGTGAAACGGCTGGCTACACCTTC.

The rearrangement links TRBV10-1 to TRBJ2-5; 14 positions agree with TRBD2. Germline-derived CDR1 and CDR2 are WNHNN and SYGVQD (reference sequence). V lost 6 bases and J lost 5; bases outside the gene matches: 8. The CDR3 consists of 16 residues. Here the CDR3 reads CASRNRLAGGLETQYF. CDR3 nucleotides: TGCGCCAGCAGGAATCGACTAGCGGGGGGGCTTGAGACCCAGTACTTC.